This record looks at one T cell receptor beta chain sequence and its context. This entry comes from a study of Ad26.COV2.S vaccination and SARS-CoV-2 variants. Method: immunoSEQ multiplex PCR; TCRdb's copy keeps in-frame clones and lacks some. The profile shows some 500,000 clones, approximately 89% of them singletons. This sample's treatment: about 20 received Ad26.COV2.S at low or high dose, single or two shots; 5 received placebo; per-sample allocation not given. Day 63 following the first vaccine or placebo injection was when the samples were taken. Between the trimmed V and J ends, which lost 0 bases and 8 bases, there was a span of 11 bases. The CDR3 totals 13 residues. Germline V gene data show CDR1 as SGHTS and CDR2 as YDEGEE.

The origin of this receptor is a person between 18 and 59 years old who received the Ad26.COV2.S COVID-19 vaccine or a placebo. Sequencing used peripheral blood, obtained in a trial of Ad26.COV2.S vaccine versus placebo. The chain uses TRBV5-8 and TRBJ1-2; D might be TRBD1 (5 bases). CDR3 sequence reads: CASSLVEGRGYTF. DNA of the CDR3: TGTGCCAGCAGCTTGGTGGAGGGACGGGGCTACACCTTC.